These 17 T cell receptor beta chains originate from one sample sequenced in a study of T cells expressing NK-cell markers. From the 5' RACE reads, TCRdb lists one entry per CDR3 protein and no DNA. This sample's table reports 350,000 to 450,000 distinct CDR3 sequences. The sample consisted of blood T cells: a sorted CD56 or NKG2C T cell subset, CD4+ or CD8+ T cells, or bulk PBMC T cells (not recorded which). The receptor set was obtained from a man aged 18-69 years in good health.

The chain is built from TRBV7-9 and TRBJ1-2; TCRdb selects TRBD1, and the lack of DNA leaves this call unchecked. CDR3 length: 12 amino acids. Germline-derived CDR1 and CDR2 are SEHNR and FQNEAQ (reference sequence). The CDR3 is CASSLTRGGYTF.

The V call is TRBV28, the J call TRBJ1-3; TCRdb reports TRBD1, a call that lacks DNA to check it against. Germline V gene data show CDR1 as MDHEN and CDR2 as SYDVKM. This CDR3 is 16 amino acids long. This chain's CDR3 is CASGTGGLRSGNTIYF.

The rearrangement joins TRBV5-1 to TRBJ2-3; TCRdb reports TRBD1, a call that lacks DNA to check it against. Germline values: CDR1 SGHRS, CDR2 YFSETQ. This CDR3 spans 16 amino acids. The CDR3: CASEQFGTGKGRTQYF.

CDR3 region: CASSGSGEGAKNIQYF. The chain links TRBV2 to TRBJ2-4; TCRdb's D call, TRBD2, is unchecked because there is no DNA. Germline CDR1 SNHLY, CDR2 FYNNEI. This CDR3 contains 16 residues.

This chain connects TRBV5-1 to TRBJ2-7; the D call from TCRdb, TRBD1, cannot be confirmed without DNA. This CDR3 is 15 amino acids long. Germline V gene data show CDR1 as SGHRS and CDR2 as YFSETQ. The CDR3 spells CASTLAGASSYEQYF.

The CDR3 here is CSAKSGTINEKLFF. The J gene is TRBJ1-4, the V gene TRBV20-1; TCRdb calls TRBD1, which cannot be checked without DNA. The germline gives CDR1 DFQATT, CDR2 SNEGSKA (reference sequence). The length of the CDR3 is 14 residues.

The rearrangement links TRBV7-2 to TRBJ1-2; TCRdb outputs TRBD1, but without DNA this stays unchecked. The length of the CDR3 is 14 residues. Germline CDR1 is SGHTA and CDR2 is FQGNSA. CDR3 residues: CASSLDRGDYGYTF.

CDR3 region: CASSRTGDGGEQYF. This sequence joins TRBV18 and TRBJ2-7; the D call from TCRdb, TRBD1, cannot be confirmed without DNA. This CDR3 comprises 14 residues. Germline CDR1 and CDR2: KGHSH and LQKENI.

This chain uses TRBV7-2 with TRBJ2-3. The CDR3 has 16 residues. Germline CDR1 SGHTA, CDR2 FQGNSA. CDR3 sequence: CASSYRTAKRADTQYF.

The gene calls are TRBV7-8 and TRBJ1-1; with no DNA, the TCRdb D assignment of TRBD1 cannot be verified. Germline assignment: CDR1 SGHVS and CDR2 FQNEAQ. The CDR3 is made up of 15 amino acids. CDR3 amino acids: CASTPQGLVNTEAFF.

V usage is TRBV7-6 and J usage is TRBJ2-3; the D call from TCRdb, TRBD2, cannot be confirmed without DNA. This CDR3 is 17 amino acids long. Germline CDR1 and CDR2: SGHVS and FNYEAQ. CDR3 in amino acids: CASSRPSGTTRPDTQYF.

The chain employs TRBV20-1 and TRBJ2-4; with no DNA, the TCRdb D assignment of TRBD2 cannot be verified. This CDR3 is 17 amino acids long. The germline gives CDR1 DFQATT, CDR2 SNEGSKA (reference sequence). CDR3 loop: CSAGYYSGGSAKNIQYF.

The rearrangement links TRBV7-9 to TRBJ1-3; there is no DNA to check the TCRdb D call of TRBD1. This CDR3 region has 16 residues. Germline assignment: CDR1 SEHNR and CDR2 FQNEAQ (reference sequence). CDR3 in amino acids: CASSPTLGTFGNTIYF.

The chain links TRBV28 to TRBJ1-1; the D gene TCRdb calls, TRBD1, cannot be checked with no DNA. Germline CDR1 is MDHEN and CDR2 is SYDVKM. The CDR3 loop spans 13 amino acids. CDR3 sequence: CASSGTGGTEAFF.

V is TRBV12-5 and J is TRBJ1-3; the D call of TRBD1 rests on TCRdb alone, since no DNA is present to check it. CDR3 length: 18 residues. The germline V gene encodes CDR1 LGHNT and CDR2 FRNRAP. The chain's CDR3 is CASGLVHGTGASGNTIYF. Filled out from reference TRBV12-5 and TRBJ1-3, the complete variable domain reads DARVTQTPRHKVTEMGQEVTMRCQPILGHNTVFWYRQTMMQGLELLAYFRNRAPLDDSGMPKDRFSAEMPDATLATLKIQPSEPRDSAVYFCASGLVHGTGASGNTIYFGEGSWLTVV.

The chain employs TRBV6-5 and TRBJ2-2; TCRdb outputs TRBD1, but without DNA this stays unchecked. The CDR3 spans 17 residues. Germline V gene lookup returns CDR1 MNHEY and CDR2 SVGAGI. The CDR3 protein is CASSYSTGTGGTGELFF.

The chain recombines TRBV12-3 or TRBV12-4 with TRBJ2-2; TCRdb's D call, TRBD1, is unchecked because there is no DNA. The CDR3 covers 15 residues. This chain's CDR3 is CASRRQGRNTGELFF.